The 20 T cell receptor beta chains given below trace back to one sample, sequenced in a study of blood T cell repertoires in COVID-19 (TCRdb year 2020). The library was produced with the immunoSEQ multiplex PCR assay. The immuneACCESS repertoire file appears here via TCRdb, limited to in-frame rearrangements. These files lack a portion of the clones; in checked studies, under half of the deficit traces to unresolved V genes, and the cause of the others is not known. The sample profile shows about 240,000 clones; over 75% of them were found once. The ten largest clones add up to around 2% of the sample. Input material: peripheral blood. The receptor set was obtained from a man aged 30 to 39 who had recovered from COVID-19.

As to this clone: Other nucleotide sequences from this sample produce the same CDR3. This chain joins TRBV28 and TRBJ1-2, with 9 bases fitting TRBD1. Losses at the gene ends were 6 bases for V and 2 bases for J; bases not matched to a gene: 4. Germline-derived CDR1 and CDR2 are MDHEN and SYDVKM. The CDR3 length is 14 residues. The CDR3 DNA is TGTGCCAGCAGCTCCGGACAGGGGAACTATGGCTACACCTTC. As protein: CASSSGQGNYGYTF.

The chain has TRBV29-1 and TRBJ2-1; 8 bases are a match to TRBD2. The V gene end was trimmed by 7 bases and the J gene end by 11 bases; junction bases not matched to a gene: 16. The CDR3 length is 14 residues. In germline, CDR1 is SQVTM, CDR2 ANQGSEA. CDR3 sequence: CSAAGGREGNKQFF. The CDR3, as DNA: TGCAGCGCCGCGGGGGGACGGGAGGGGAATAAGCAGTTCTTC.

The DNA of the CDR3 is TGTGCCAGCAGCCTCGATTCAGCGGGGTACAATGAGCAGTTCTTC. Its protein is CASSLDSAGYNEQFF. The rearrangement joins TRBV3-1 (or the pseudogene TRBV3-2) to TRBJ2-1; the match to TRBD2 covers 7 bases. Unmatched junction bases numbered 7, after V lost 4 bases and J lost 4 bases. CDR1 LGHDT and CDR2 YNNKEL come from the germline V gene (reference sequence). The CDR3 extends over 15 amino acids.

The chain combines TRBV4-1 with TRBJ2-1, with D uncertain. CDR1 is MGHRA, CDR2 YSYEKL, per germline. This CDR3 has 12 amino acids. Trimming removed 3 bases at V and 6 bases at J, with 6 bases between. The CDR3 DNA reads TGCGCCAGCAGCCACCTATCCAATGAGCAGTTCTTC. It codes for CASSHLSNEQFF.

The V gene is TRBV7-9, the J gene TRBJ1-1, with unresolved D. CDR3 length: 12 amino acids. V gave up 3 bases and J gave up 7 bases, with 9 bases separating them. Germline assignment: CDR1 SEHNR and CDR2 FQNEAQ (reference sequence). This CDR3 reads CASSLYTVEAFF. CDR3 nucleotide sequence: TGTGCCAGCAGCTTGTACACAGTTGAAGCTTTCTTT.

V and J are TRBV5-4 and TRBJ2-3; D gene uncertain. This CDR3 has 17 amino acids. V was pared by 1 base and J by 5 bases, with 20 bases between. Per germline, CDR1 SGHNT and CDR2 YYREEE (reference sequence). The CDR3 sequence: CASSLSDFWSSGDTQYF. CDR3 sequence (DNA): TGTGCCAGCAGCTTGTCTGATTTTTGGTCTTCCGGAGATACGCAGTATTTT.

The chain is built from TRBV11-2 and TRBJ1-1; D is undetermined. Germline CDR1 SGHAT, CDR2 FQNNGV. V lost 0 bases and J 6 bases, leaving 5 bases between the germline ends. The length of the CDR3 is 12 residues. As DNA, the CDR3 is TGTGCCAGCAGCTTAGATATTTCTGAAGCTTTCTTT. It translates to CASSLDISEAFF. The variable domain in full, with the rest retrieved from reference TRBV11-2 and TRBJ1-1, is EAGVAQSPRYKIIEKRQSVAFWCNPISGHATLYWYQQILGQGPKLLIQFQNNGVVDDSQLPKDRFSAERLKGVDSTLKIQPAKLEDSAVYLCASSLDISEAFFGQGTRLTVV.

This sequence joins TRBV6-5 and TRBJ2-1; 10 nucleotides match TRBD1. This CDR3 is 16 amino acids long. Germline trimming cut 2 bases from V and 6 bases from J; bases unmatched to any gene: 7. Germline-derived CDR1 and CDR2 are MNHEY and SVGAGI. CDR3 nucleotide sequence: TGTGCCAGCAGTTACGCAATGCGGACAGGGGGCAATGAGCAGTTCTTC. Amino acid sequence: CASSYAMRTGGNEQFF.

The rearrangement links TRBV5-5 to TRBJ1-1; no firm D call. The CDR3 consists of 13 residues. Between the trimmed V and J ends, which lost 0 bases and 4 bases, there was a span of 7 bases. Germline V gene sequence: CDR1 SGHKS, CDR2 YYEKEE (reference sequence). The CDR3 sequence is CASSLEWATEAFF. The DNA of the CDR3 is TGTGCCAGCAGCTTGGAATGGGCCACTGAAGCTTTCTTT.

This chain connects TRBV4-1 to TRBJ2-1; 7 nucleotides match TRBD1. J lost 0 bases, V lost 9 bases, and 5 bases had no gene match. This CDR3 spans 14 amino acids. Germline lookup yields CDR1 MGHRA and CDR2 YSYEKL. The CDR3: CASAGGSSYNEQFF. In nucleotides, the CDR3 is TGCGCCAGTGCAGGGGGAAGCTCCTACAATGAGCAGTTCTTC.

The chain combines TRBV5-4 with TRBJ1-2; 7 nucleotides align to TRBD1. This CDR3 region has 17 residues. Germline trimming cut 0 bases from V and 0 bases from J; bases unmatched to any gene: 8. Germline V CDR1 and CDR2: SGHNT, YYREEE (reference sequence). The CDR3 region is CASSLGPSGGSNYGYTF. The CDR3 DNA sequence: TGTGCCAGCAGCTTGGGGCCCTCAGGGGGATCTAACTATGGCTACACCTTC. Full variable domain (outside the CDR3, taken from reference TRBV5-4 and TRBJ1-2): ETGVTQSPTHLIKTRGQQVTLRCSSQSGHNTVSWYQQALGQGPQFIFQYYREEENGRGNFPPRFSGLQFPNYSSELNVNALELDDSALYLCASSLGPSGGSNYGYTFGSGTRLTVV.

The chain links TRBV5-6 to TRBJ2-7, with a possible D match to TRBD2 (5 bases). Between the trimmed V and J ends, which lost 4 bases and 3 bases, there was a span of 14 bases. The CDR3 has 14 amino acids. In germline, CDR1 is SGHDT, CDR2 YYEEEE. In nucleotides, the CDR3 is TGTGCCAGCAGCCGGAGAGGGTTTGGCTACGAGCAGTACTTC. Translated: CASSRRGFGYEQYF.

The gene calls are TRBV9 and TRBJ2-1, with unresolved D. V shed 2 bases and J shed 6 bases, with 9 bases lying between them. The CDR3 extends over 13 amino acids. From germline, CDR1 is SGDLS and CDR2 YYNGEE. This CDR3 is CASSVPGSNEQFF. As DNA, the CDR3 is TGTGCCAGCAGCGTCCCCGGTTCCAATGAGCAGTTCTTC. The variable domain in full, with the rest retrieved from reference TRBV9 and TRBJ2-1, is DSGVTQTPKHLITATGQRVTLRCSPRSGDLSVYWYQQSLDQGLQFLIQYYNGEERAKGNILERFSAQQFPDLHSELNLSSLELGDSALYFCASSVPGSNEQFFGPGTRLTVL.

This clone was counted once. V gene TRBV4-1 combines with J gene TRBJ1-4; 7 bases align to TRBD1. Germline V gene lookup returns CDR1 MGHRA and CDR2 YSYEKL. V lost 4 bases and J lost 6; bases outside the gene matches: 5. The CDR3 is made up of 14 amino acids. Here the CDR3 reads CASSRRQGDEKLFF. CDR3 bases: TGCGCCAGCAGCCGCAGACAGGGCGATGAAAAACTGTTTTTT.

This chain connects TRBV3-1 (or the pseudogene TRBV3-2) to TRBJ2-7, with D tentatively TRBD2 (5 bases). This CDR3 is built from 13 residues. Trimming took off 4 bases at V and 2 bases at J, with 9 bases between the two ends. CDR1 is LGHDT and CDR2 is YNNKEL in the germline V gene (reference sequence). The CDR3 is CASSPLGTYEQYF. The CDR3 DNA reads as TGTGCCAGCAGCCCCCTCGGGACCTACGAGCAGTACTTC.

This rearrangement joins TRBV12-2 to TRBJ1-5; the D segment call TRBD1 is taken from the table without a DNA check. TRBV12-2 is tagged as a pseudogene. The CDR3 runs 22 residues. CDR3 DNA sequence: TGTGCAAGTCGCCAAAGCAAGATCTCCGGGACAGTGGGACCCATTAGCAATCAGCCCCAGCATTTT. This sequence encodes CASRQSKISGTVGPISNQPQHF.

This chain links TRBV6-5 with TRBJ2-6, with D uncertain. The germline V gene has CDR1 MNHEY and CDR2 SVGAGI. The V end was cut by 3 bases, the J end by 3 bases, with 12 bases between. The CDR3 sequence is 16 residues long. The CDR3 nucleotides are TGTGCCAGCAGTTATAGTCCCATGAGTGGGGCCAACGTCCTGACTTTC. Amino acids: CASSYSPMSGANVLTF.

In DNA form, the CDR3 reads TGTGCCAGCAGCCACCCCAAAGAGGAGACCCAGTACTTC. This encodes CASSHPKEETQYF. V gene TRBV4-2 combines with J gene TRBJ2-5; D not certain. Trimming removed 3 bases from V and 5 bases from J, with 10 bases in between. Looked up from germline, CDR1 is LGHNA and CDR2 is YNFKEQ. The CDR3 is made up of 13 amino acids.

The rearrangement uses TRBV10-3 and TRBJ1-1; TRBD1 agrees at 9 bases. The CDR3 extends over 16 amino acids. The V segment lost 7 bases and the J segment 0 bases; nucleotides outside the gene matches: 9. The germline V gene encodes CDR1 ENHRY and CDR2 SYGVKD. Written as DNA, the CDR3 is TGTGCCATCACTAAGGACAGGGGAGTGATGAACACTGAAGCTTTCTTT. This codes for CAITKDRGVMNTEAFF.

The rearrangement links TRBV5-1 to TRBJ2-2; D uncertain. The germline V gene encodes CDR1 SGHRS and CDR2 YFSETQ. The CDR3 covers 13 residues. V dropped 0 bases and J dropped 5 bases, with 5 bases sitting between them. This CDR3 is CASSLVPTGELFF. For the CDR3, the DNA is TGCGCCAGCAGCTTGGTCCCTACCGGGGAGCTGTTTTTT.